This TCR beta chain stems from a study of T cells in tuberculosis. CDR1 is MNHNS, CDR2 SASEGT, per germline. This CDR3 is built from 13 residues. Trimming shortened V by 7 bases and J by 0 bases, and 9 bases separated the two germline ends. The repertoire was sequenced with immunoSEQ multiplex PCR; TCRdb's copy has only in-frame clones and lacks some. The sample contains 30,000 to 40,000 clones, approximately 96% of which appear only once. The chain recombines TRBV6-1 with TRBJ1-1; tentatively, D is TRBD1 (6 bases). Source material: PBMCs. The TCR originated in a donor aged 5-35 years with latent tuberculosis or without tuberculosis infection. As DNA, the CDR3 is TGTGCCAGCATCTACAGGGTGAACACTGAAGCTTTCTTT. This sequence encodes CASIYRVNTEAFF.